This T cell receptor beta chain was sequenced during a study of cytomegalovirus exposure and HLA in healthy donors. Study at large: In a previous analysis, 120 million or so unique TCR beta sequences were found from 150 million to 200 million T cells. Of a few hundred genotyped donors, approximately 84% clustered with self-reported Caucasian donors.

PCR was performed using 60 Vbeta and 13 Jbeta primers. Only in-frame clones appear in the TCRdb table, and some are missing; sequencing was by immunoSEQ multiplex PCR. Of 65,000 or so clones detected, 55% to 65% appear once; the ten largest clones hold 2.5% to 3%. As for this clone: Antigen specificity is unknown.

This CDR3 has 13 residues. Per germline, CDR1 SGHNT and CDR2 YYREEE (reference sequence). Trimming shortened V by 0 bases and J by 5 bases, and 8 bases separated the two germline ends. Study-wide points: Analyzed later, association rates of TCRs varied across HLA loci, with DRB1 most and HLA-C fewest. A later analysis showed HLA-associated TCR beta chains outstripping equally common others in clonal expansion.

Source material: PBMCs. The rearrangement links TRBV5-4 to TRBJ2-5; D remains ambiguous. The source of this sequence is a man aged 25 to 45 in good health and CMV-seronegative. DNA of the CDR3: TGTGCCAGCAGCTTGGAGCGCCGGGAGACCCAGTACTTC. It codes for CASSLERRETQYF.